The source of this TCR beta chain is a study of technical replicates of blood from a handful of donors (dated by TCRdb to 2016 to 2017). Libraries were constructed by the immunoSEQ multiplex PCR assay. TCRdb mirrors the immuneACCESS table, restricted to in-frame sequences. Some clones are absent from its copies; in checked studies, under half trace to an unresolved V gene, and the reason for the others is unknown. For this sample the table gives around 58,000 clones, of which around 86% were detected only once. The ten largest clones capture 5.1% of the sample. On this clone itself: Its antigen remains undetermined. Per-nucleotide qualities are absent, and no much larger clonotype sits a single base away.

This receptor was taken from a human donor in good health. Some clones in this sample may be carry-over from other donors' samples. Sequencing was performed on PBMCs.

The sequenced DNA is TGTGCCAGCTCGCTAGCGGGAGGGTCCTACAATGAGCAGTTCTTC. It specifies CASSLAGGSYNEQFF. The chain is assembled from TRBV18 and TRBJ2-1; 12 nucleotides in the junction match TRBD2. V has 6 bases trimmed and J has 1 base trimmed; junction bases matching no gene number 1. CDR1 and CDR2 were assigned from the germline V gene as KGHSH and LQKENI. Spanning cysteine to phenylalanine, the CDR3 consists of 15 amino acids. This entry keeps only the CDR3 DNA: 45 bases, framed from base 1. Where the CDR3 stops, the reference TRBV18 and TRBJ2-1 genes take over; the full variable domain is NAGVMQNPRHLVRRRGQEARLRCSPMKGHSHVYWYRQLPEEGLKFMVYLQKENIIDESGMPKERFSAEFPKEGPSILRIQQVVRGDSAAYFCASSLAGGSYNEQFFGPGTRLTVL.